The 7 T cell receptor beta chains below come from one sample, sequenced in a study of cytomegalovirus exposure and HLA in healthy donors. This table comes from immunoSEQ multiplex PCR, and its TCRdb copy is limited to in-frame clones, with some not included. The sample yields around 160,000 clones, about 85% seen once. Sequenced input: PBMCs. These receptors came from a man aged 30-40 years in good health and CMV-seropositive.

V is TRBV27 and J is TRBJ2-3; 9 bases map to TRBD2. The CDR3 is made up of 15 amino acids. After removal of 3 bases from V and 5 bases from J, the junction contained 6 bases not matched to a gene. CDR1 is MNHEY and CDR2 is SMNVEV in the germline V gene (reference sequence). CDR3 residues: CASSFAGGPGDTQYF. The CDR3 DNA is TGTGCCAGCAGTTTTGCGGGGGGGCCGGGAGATACGCAGTATTTT.

The rearrangement joins TRBV5-6 to TRBJ2-4; 7 positions match TRBD2. CDR3 length equals 14 residues. The germline V gene encodes CDR1 SGHDT and CDR2 YYEEEE. V lost 3 bases, J lost 1 base, and 1 base stayed unmatched. The CDR3 region has the DNA TGTGCCAGCAGCTGGGGGGGGGCCAAAAACATTCAGTACTTC. This gives the protein CASSWGGAKNIQYF. Full variable domain (outside the CDR3, taken from reference TRBV5-6 and TRBJ2-4): DAGVTQSPTHLIKTRGQQVTLRCSPKSGHDTVSWYQQALGQGPQFIFQYYEEEERQRGNFPDRFSGHQFPNYSSELNVNALLLGDSALYLCASSWGGAKNIQYFGAGTRLSVL.

This clone was picked up many times. CDR3 residues: CASSPDRAHEQYF. DNA for the CDR3: TGTGCCAGCAGCCCGGACAGGGCCCACGAGCAGTACTTC. The J gene is TRBJ2-7, the V gene TRBV7-9, with 8 bases aligning to TRBD1. Germline loops: CDR1 SEHNR, CDR2 FQNEAQ (reference sequence). Germline trimming cut 5 bases from V and 5 bases from J; bases unmatched to any gene: 5. This CDR3 is 13 amino acids long.

J is TRBJ2-2 and V is TRBV6-5; weak D call: TRBD1 (6 bases). V was trimmed by 3 bases and J by 4 bases, leaving 12 bases between them. This CDR3 has 15 amino acids. CDR1 is MNHEY and CDR2 is SVGAGI in the germline V gene. The CDR3 sequence is CASSYGRGGTGELFF. CDR3 sequence (DNA): TGTGCCAGCAGTTATGGCAGGGGTGGCACCGGGGAGCTGTTTTTT.

The chain links TRBV11-2 to TRBJ1-1; 10 bases are a match to TRBD1. The CDR3 contains 15 residues. The germline CDR1 and CDR2 sequences are SGHAT and FQNNGV. J lost 4 bases, V lost 5 bases, and 7 bases had no gene match. The CDR3 protein is CASSARQGASTEAFF. The CDR3 DNA is TGTGCCAGCAGCGCGCGACAGGGGGCAAGCACTGAAGCTTTCTTT.

The chain uses TRBV7-8 and TRBJ1-1; D is unclear. The CDR3 runs to 13 residues. Germline values: CDR1 SGHVS, CDR2 FQNEAQ. With 3 bases removed from V and 5 bases from J, the gap between germline ends came to 10 bases. Written as DNA, the CDR3 is TGTGCCAGCAGCTTCCCCGGTGAAACTGAAGCTTTCTTT. It yields the protein CASSFPGETEAFF.

The chain joins TRBV4-1 to TRBJ2-5; 8 bases map to TRBD2. This CDR3 is built from 18 residues. V lost 2 bases to trimming and J lost 2 bases; unmatched junction nucleotides: 13. CDR1 MGHRA and CDR2 YSYEKL come from the germline V gene. CDR3 nucleotides: TGCGCCAGCAGCCAATTGTTAGCGGGGCCCGCTCGGCAAGAGACCCAGTACTTC. As protein: CASSQLLAGPARQETQYF.